The clone carrying this T cell receptor beta chain was observed a few times. Its antigen is not known. With V trimmed by 1 base and J by 8 bases, 4 bases remained unmatched. Germline V gene sequence: CDR1 SEHNR, CDR2 FQNEAQ (reference sequence). The CDR3 totals 13 residues. The sample originates from a study of T cell repertoires in cytomegalovirus infection. Overall study context: Indicated by public TCR beta signatures were CMV infection and matching HLA type. Study results and limitations: The study found HLA-C-restricted CMV-specific TCR beta clonotypes dominating the ex vivo response. Carriers of CMV plus the relevant HLA were identified by cumulative public TCR beta family frequency.

Each CDR3 protein is one row after TCRdb ran MiXCR on the reads. The sample shows around 630,000 distinct CDR3 sequences, less than 25% of them seen only once. This receptor was obtained from a human donor in good health (CMV status not recorded). Some clones in this sample may be carry-over from other donors' samples. This chain connects TRBV7-9 to TRBJ1-2; 7 bases map to TRBD1. What was sequenced was CD8+ T cells from PBMCs. Written as DNA, the CDR3 is TGTGCCAGCAGCTTAGGACAGGGACGCGGCTACACCTTC. It codes for CASSLGQGRGYTF.